Listed below are T cell receptor beta chains from one sample, sequenced in a study of cytomegalovirus exposure and HLA in healthy donors. Libraries were prepared by immunoSEQ multiplex PCR; TCRdb keeps only in-frame clonotypes and omits some of them. Of about 160,000 clones in the sample, roughly four fifths are singletons; the top ten hold around 14%. Input material: PBMCs. Every receptor here comes from a woman between 45 and 60 years old in good health and CMV-seronegative. The CDR3 runs from the conserved cysteine through the conserved F or W.

V,CDR3
TRBV7-2,CASSYGRNTEAFF
TRBV14,CASSQDSGVITDTQYF
TRBV7-2,CASSFPGSYEQYF
TRBV5-1,CASSLGDPSYEQYF
TRBV30,CACPVSEHSYNEQFF
TRBV6-5,CASSYQRNYGYTF
TRBV4-2,CASSQDSGGVETQYF
TRBV19,CASSIGGSLPGELFF
TRBV7-8,CASSPQGGTSYEQYF
TRBV7-6,CASSLGSGGFYEQYF
TRBV7-9,CASSSTGTALYYGYTF
TRBV10-3,CAIRPPGNTEAFF
TRBV13,CASSPATGGGTDTQYF
TRBV4-3,CASSQTGSGANVLTF
TRBV7-9,CASGAGTSYDTQYF
TRBV10-1,CASSVPGQGDQPQHF
TRBV5-4,CASSRDRDYEQYF
TRBV5-8,CASSLGQQFQPQHF
TRBV6-6,CASSLPGVSANEKLFF
TRBV29-1,CSVGTGPEQYF
TRBV6-6,CASSPQGRTNEKLFF
TRBV7-9,CASSPQIRRGGPGEQYF
TRBV21-1,CARGVVYTQYF
TRBV28,CASSLPGRPFSPLHF
TRBV27,CASSFAGVGYAFF